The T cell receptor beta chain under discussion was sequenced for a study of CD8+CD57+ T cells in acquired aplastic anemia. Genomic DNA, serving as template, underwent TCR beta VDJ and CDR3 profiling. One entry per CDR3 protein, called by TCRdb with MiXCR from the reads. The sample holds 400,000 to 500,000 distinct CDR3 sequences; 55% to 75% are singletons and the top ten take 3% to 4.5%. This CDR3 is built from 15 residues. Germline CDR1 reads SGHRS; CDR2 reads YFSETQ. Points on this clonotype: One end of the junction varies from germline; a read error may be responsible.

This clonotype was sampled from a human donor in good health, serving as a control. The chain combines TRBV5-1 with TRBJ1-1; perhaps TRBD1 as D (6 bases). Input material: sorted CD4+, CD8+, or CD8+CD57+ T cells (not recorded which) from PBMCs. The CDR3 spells CASSSRGPLHTEAFF. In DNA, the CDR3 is TGTGCCAGCAGCTCCAGGGGCCCGTTGCACACTGAAGCTTTCTTT. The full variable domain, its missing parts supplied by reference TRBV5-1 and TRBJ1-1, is KAGVTQTPRYLIKTRGQQVTLSCSPISGHRSVSWYQQTPGQGLQFLFEYFSETQRNKGNFPGRFSGRQFSNSRSEMNVSTLELGDSALYLCASSSRGPLHTEAFFGQGTRLTVV.